The 32 T cell receptor beta chains given below trace back to one sample, sequenced in a study of immune evolution from preneoplasia to lung adenocarcinoma. Using immunoSEQ multiplex PCR, the repertoire was profiled, and TCRdb retains in-frame clones only, with some absent. The sample records some 9,200 clones, just under 80% being singletons. The specimen was FFPE lung adenocarcinoma in situ tissue. These receptors originate from a person of 80 years or more with lung adenocarcinoma.

This clone was observed a handful of times. The chain uses TRBV27 and TRBJ1-2; 9 positions agree with TRBD1. The trim removed 6 bases at V and 6 bases at J, leaving 11 bases unmatched. The CDR3 length is 15 residues. In germline, CDR1 is MNHEY, CDR2 SMNVEV (reference sequence). For the CDR3, the DNA is TGTGCCAGCAGCGCATACAGGGGGCTCTTGAATGGCTACACCTTC. Residues: CASSAYRGLLNGYTF.

The chain has TRBV4-3 and TRBJ2-3, with TRBD2 matching 9 bases. CDR3 length: 17 residues. The ends lost 1 base at V and 3 bases at J; junction bases unmatched: 8. Germline V gene lookup returns CDR1 LGHNA and CDR2 YSLEER. This CDR3 reads CASSQGGTSFRTDTQYF. The CDR3 region has the DNA TGCGCCAGCAGCCAAGGGGGGACTAGCTTTAGGACAGATACGCAGTATTTT.

The chain links TRBV5-6 to TRBJ2-5; D uncertain. Per germline, CDR1 SGHDT and CDR2 YYEEEE. The CDR3 consists of 12 residues. V lost 0 bases and J lost 5, with 5 bases in between. Here the CDR3 reads CASSLAWETQYF. The CDR3 nucleotides read TGTGCCAGCAGCTTGGCCTGGGAGACCCAGTACTTC.

The chain recombines TRBV11-2 with TRBJ1-2; the match to TRBD1 covers 8 bases. Losses at the gene ends were 5 bases for V and 6 bases for J; bases not matched to a gene: 5. The germline gives CDR1 SGHAT, CDR2 FQNNGV. The CDR3 consists of 13 residues. CDR3 amino acids: CASSPDRGHGYTF. CDR3 coding DNA: TGTGCCAGCAGCCCCGACAGGGGTCATGGCTACACCTTC.

The chain uses TRBV11-2 and TRBJ2-4, with no clear D. Trimming cost V 1 base and J 0 bases, with 19 bases left between them. Germline CDR1 SGHAT, CDR2 FQNNGV. The length of the CDR3 is 19 residues. CDR3 coding DNA: TGTGCCAGCAGCTTAGTTGGGCGGTTCGGGTCAGCAGCCAAAAACATTCAGTACTTC. Protein product: CASSLVGRFGSAAKNIQYF.

This chain uses TRBV7-3 with TRBJ1-1; D call uncertain. Trimming took off 3 bases at V and 3 bases at J, with 8 bases between the two ends. The germline V gene has CDR1 SGHTA and CDR2 FQGTGA. This CDR3 has 13 amino acids. The CDR3 sequence is CASSFNLDTEAFF. CDR3 coding DNA: TGTGCCAGCAGCTTCAATCTGGACACTGAAGCTTTCTTT.

This chain joins TRBV18 and TRBJ1-5; D is unclear. Germline lookup yields CDR1 KGHSH and CDR2 LQKENI. This CDR3 region has 13 residues. V was clipped by 8 bases and J by 7 bases, with 15 bases between them. CDR3 in amino acids: CASGEGPRQPQHF. The CDR3 region has the DNA TGTGCCAGCGGGGAGGGCCCCCGGCAGCCCCAGCATTTT. The entire variable domain, with the rest obtained from reference TRBV18 and TRBJ1-5, is as follows: NAGVMQNPRHLVRRRGQEARLRCSPMKGHSHVYWYRQLPEEGLKFMVYLQKENIIDESGMPKERFSAEFPKEGPSILRIQQVVRGDSAAYFCASGEGPRQPQHFGDGTRLSIL.

The chain employs TRBV2 and TRBJ1-4, with 7 bases aligning to TRBD1. The length of the CDR3 is 15 residues. V trimming: 5 bases; J trimming: 8 bases; junction bases outside the gene matches: 11. Germline assignment: CDR1 SNHLY and CDR2 FYNNEI. CDR3 nucleotide sequence: TGTGCCAGCAGTTTACCGGGACAGAGGGGGGAAAAACTGTTTTTT. The encoded protein is CASSLPGQRGEKLFF.

The CDR3 sequence is CSVGRMNTEAFF. In nucleotides, the CDR3 is TGCAGCGTTGGCCGAATGAACACTGAAGCTTTCTTT. The genes are TRBV29-1 and TRBJ1-1; D uncertain. Germline-derived CDR1 and CDR2 are SQVTM and ANQGSEA. The V gene lost 4 bases and the J gene lost 0 bases, with 6 bases spanning the gap. CDR3 length equals 12 residues.

This chain links TRBV19 with TRBJ1-1, with D unresolved. Trimming took 1 base from V and 2 from J, leaving 8 bases between them. Germline loops: CDR1 LNHDA, CDR2 SQIVND (reference sequence). This CDR3 has 14 amino acids. This chain's CDR3 is CASSIGGLNTEAFF. The CDR3, as DNA: TGTGCCAGTAGTATAGGGGGTCTTAACACTGAAGCTTTCTTT.

The rearrangement uses TRBV4-1 and TRBJ1-5; D possibly corresponds to TRBD1 (5 bases). CDR3 size: 17 residues. V lost 1 base and J 2 bases, leaving 15 bases between the germline ends. CDR1 is MGHRA and CDR2 is YSYEKL in the germline V gene. The CDR3 nucleotides are TGCGCCAGCAGCCAAGGAGACGGGGGGTTCGGCAATCAGCCCCAGCATTTT. Its protein product is CASSQGDGGFGNQPQHF.

The rearrangement links TRBV4-3 to TRBJ2-3; no clear D gene. The ends were cut back, 0 bases at V and 0 bases at J, with 10 bases in the middle. The CDR3 has 16 amino acids. Per germline, CDR1 LGHNA and CDR2 YSLEER. This chain's CDR3 is CASSQDWARSTDTQYF. The CDR3, as DNA: TGCGCCAGCAGCCAAGATTGGGCCCGTAGCACAGATACGCAGTATTTT.

This chain links TRBV9 with TRBJ2-1; D perhaps matches TRBD1 (5 bases). From germline, CDR1 is SGDLS and CDR2 YYNGEE. The V gene lost 3 bases and the J gene lost 9 bases, with 13 bases spanning the gap. The CDR3 runs to 13 residues. The CDR3 DNA follows: TGTGCCAGCAGCGCACACCAAGGGGCTGAGCAGTTCTTC. It specifies CASSAHQGAEQFF. Full variable domain (rest looked up from reference TRBV9 and TRBJ2-1): DSGVTQTPKHLITATGQRVTLRCSPRSGDLSVYWYQQSLDQGLQFLIQYYNGEERAKGNILERFSAQQFPDLHSELNLSSLELGDSALYFCASSAHQGAEQFFGPGTRLTVL.

The genes are TRBV7-8 and TRBJ2-3, with D perhaps TRBD1 (5 bases). The germline V gene has CDR1 SGHVS and CDR2 FQNEAQ. There are 14 residues in the CDR3. V lost 0 bases and J 4 bases, leaving 8 bases between the germline ends. Here the CDR3 reads CASSLATVADTQYF. In DNA, the CDR3 is TGTGCCAGCAGCTTAGCGACAGTCGCAGATACGCAGTATTTT.

V gene TRBV10-3 combines with J gene TRBJ2-2, with 8 bases that match TRBD1. The V gene end was trimmed by 10 bases and the J gene end by 4 bases; junction bases not matched to a gene: 2. This CDR3 is 12 amino acids long. CDR1 ENHRY and CDR2 SYGVKD come from the germline V gene. The CDR3, as DNA: TGTGCCACACAGGGGGGCACCGGGGAGCTGTTTTTT. Encoded protein: CATQGGTGELFF.

This chain joins TRBV25-1 and TRBJ1-2; D gene unclear. Trimming stripped 3 bases from V and 1 base from J, with 3 bases between. CDR3 size: 12 residues. The germline V gene encodes CDR1 MGHDK and CDR2 SYGVNS. This CDR3 reads CASSDHNYGYTF. CDR3 coding DNA: TGTGCCAGCAGTGATCATAACTATGGCTACACCTTC.

This clone came up a few times. The chain is built from TRBV21-1 and TRBJ1-3; TRBD1 reflects the table's D call only, with no check against the DNA. TRBV21-1 is listed as a pseudogene. CDR3 length: 14 amino acids. The CDR3 bases are TGTGCCAACACGGGGTTCGACAGGGGAAACACCATATATTTT. Its protein product is CANTGFDRGNTIYF.

V gene TRBV13 combines with J gene TRBJ2-5; TRBD1 agrees at 8 bases. The germline V gene encodes CDR1 PRHDT and CDR2 FYEKMQ (reference sequence). After removal of 3 bases from V and 6 bases from J, the junction contained 6 bases not matched to a gene. This CDR3 is built from 14 residues. CDR3 sequence (DNA): TGTGCCAGCAGCTTCGGACAGGGCATGAAGACCCAGTACTTC. Protein product: CASSFGQGMKTQYF.

The chain uses TRBV2 and TRBJ1-2, with a tentative D call TRBD1 (6 bases). CDR1 and CDR2 from the germline V gene are SNHLY and FYNNEI. Trimming stripped 7 bases from V and 8 bases from J, with 17 bases between. The CDR3 is 13 amino acids. CDR3: CASKNRAAGGYTF. The DNA for the CDR3 is TGTGCCAGCAAAAACAGGGCGGCTGGGGGCTACACCTTC.

The chain is built from TRBV30 and TRBJ1-1, with D possibly being TRBD1 (6 bases). Trimming took 4 bases from V and 6 from J, leaving 12 bases between them. CDR3 length: 12 amino acids. CDR1 and CDR2 from the germline V gene are GTSNPN and SVGIG (reference sequence). The CDR3 reads CAWTNRVSEAFF. The DNA for the CDR3 is TGTGCCTGGACCAACAGGGTCTCTGAAGCTTTCTTT.

The gene calls are TRBV7-2 and TRBJ2-3, with D perhaps TRBD2 (6 bases). The CDR3 consists of 15 residues. Germline CDR1 reads SGHTA; CDR2 reads FQGNSA. V lost 4 bases and J lost 0, with 11 bases in between. The CDR3 loop is CASSWDSSSTDTQYF. DNA for the CDR3: TGTGCCAGCAGCTGGGACTCCAGTAGCACAGATACGCAGTATTTT.

This chain links TRBV11-2 with TRBJ2-7; weak D call: TRBD1 (6 bases). This CDR3 contains 16 residues. Germline CDR1 SGHAT, CDR2 FQNNGV. Trimming removed 4 bases at V and 1 base at J, with 17 bases between. CDR3 in amino acids: CASSSLIRTASYEQYF. CDR3 coding DNA: TGTGCCAGCAGCTCATTAATAAGGACAGCATCCTACGAGCAGTACTTC.

The CDR3 spells CASSLSGGTGELFF. The CDR3 region has the DNA TGTGCCAGCAGCTTATCCGGGGGGACCGGGGAGCTGTTTTTT. J is TRBJ2-2 and V is TRBV7-3; TRBD2 matches 7 bases. Germline V gives CDR1 SGHTA, CDR2 FQGTGA. Losses at the gene ends were 2 bases for V and 5 bases for J; bases not matched to a gene: 2. This CDR3 has 14 residues.

The V gene is TRBV28, the J gene TRBJ1-2; D gene unclear. V was shortened by 3 bases and J by 6 bases, with 8 bases between the two germline ends. This CDR3 spans 12 amino acids. Germline assignment: CDR1 MDHEN and CDR2 SYDVKM. The CDR3 sequence is CASSLGGDGYTF. The DNA for the CDR3 is TGTGCCAGCAGTTTGGGAGGAGATGGCTACACCTTC.

The chain combines TRBV6-1 with TRBJ1-2; 7 positions match TRBD1. V dropped 5 bases and J dropped 8; count of bases not matched to a gene: 2. Germline V gene data show CDR1 as MNHNS and CDR2 as SASEGT. The CDR3 sequence is 11 residues long. As DNA, the CDR3 is TGTGCCAGCAGTACAGGGGAAGGCTACACCTTC. It encodes CASSTGEGYTF.

The CDR3 protein is CASSEVSSGGTFYNEQFF. As DNA, the CDR3 is TGTGCCAGCAGTGAAGTTTCTAGCGGGGGGACCTTCTACAATGAGCAGTTCTTC. The rearrangement uses TRBV6-1 and TRBJ2-1; 11 positions agree with TRBD2. Unmatched junction bases numbered 8, after V lost 1 base and J lost 3 bases. Germline V gives CDR1 MNHNS, CDR2 SASEGT. The CDR3 sequence is 18 residues long.

This clone was found a few times. Compared with germline, one end of the junction differs, possibly owing to a read error. The CDR3 loop reads CASSSGQLGDYGYTF. CDR3 in DNA: TGTGCCAGCAGCTCGGGACAGCTGGGGGACTACGGCTACACCTTC. The chain couples TRBV7-2 to TRBJ1-2; 7 bases are a match to TRBD1. Germline CDR1 is SGHTA and CDR2 is FQGNSA. CDR3 length: 15 amino acids. The full variable domain, completed using reference TRBV7-2 and TRBJ1-2, is GAGVSQSPSNKVTEKGKDVELRCDPISGHTALYWYRQSLGQGLEFLIYFQGNSAPDKSGLPSDRFSAERTGGSVSTLTIQRTQQEDSAVYLCASSSGQLGDYGYTFGSGTRLTVV.

Points on this clone: The same CDR3 can be traced to other DNA sequences in this sample. This chain uses TRBV7-9 with TRBJ2-5, with no clear D. The CDR3 runs 13 residues. The V end was cut by 1 base, the J end by 1 base, with 4 bases between. CDR1 is SEHNR and CDR2 is FQNEAQ in the germline V gene (reference sequence). The CDR3 spells CASSLGVQETQYF. The CDR3 DNA is TGTGCCAGCAGCTTAGGGGTCCAAGAGACCCAGTACTTC.

V is TRBV5-8 and J is TRBJ2-7, with TRBD2 as a possible D gene (6 bases). The CDR3 spans 12 residues. V lost 3 bases and J lost 7, with 11 bases in between. CDR1 is SGHTS and CDR2 is YDEGEE in the germline V gene. In DNA, the CDR3 is TGTGCCAGCAGCTGGAGGGGTGTTGAGCAGTACTTC. It is translated as CASSWRGVEQYF.

The rearrangement links TRBV11-2 to TRBJ2-7; 9 bases match TRBD1. Germline CDR1 is SGHAT and CDR2 is FQNNGV. The V segment lost 6 bases and the J segment 2 bases; nucleotides outside the gene matches: 5. The CDR3 spans 14 residues. In DNA form, the CDR3 reads TGTGCCAGCAGGGTGGGACAGGGAACCTACGAGCAGTACTTC. Amino acid sequence: CASRVGQGTYEQYF.

The chain has TRBV18 and TRBJ1-1, with 10 bases that match TRBD1. The CDR3 length is 15 residues. The germline gives CDR1 KGHSH, CDR2 LQKENI. V gave up 3 bases and J gave up 0 bases; unmatched junction bases: 1. The CDR3 sequence is CASSPGQGMNTEAFF. In nucleotides, the CDR3 is TGTGCCAGCTCACCGGGACAGGGGATGAACACTGAAGCTTTCTTT. The variable domain in full, with the rest retrieved from reference TRBV18 and TRBJ1-1, is NAGVMQNPRHLVRRRGQEARLRCSPMKGHSHVYWYRQLPEEGLKFMVYLQKENIIDESGMPKERFSAEFPKEGPSILRIQQVVRGDSAAYFCASSPGQGMNTEAFFGQGTRLTVV.

This clone was picked up a small number of times. This rearrangement joins TRBV7-2 to TRBJ1-6; 8 bases agree with TRBD1. Looked up from germline, CDR1 is SGHTA and CDR2 is FQGNSA. The J segment lost 6 bases and the V segment lost 3 bases, leaving 1 base of the junction unmatched. This CDR3 contains 14 residues. CDR3: CASSFGQGNSPLHF. CDR3 nucleotides: TGTGCCAGCAGCTTCGGACAGGGTAATTCACCCCTCCACTTT.